These 23 T cell receptor beta chains were all obtained from the same sample, sequenced in a study of vaccination and CD4 T cells after COVID-19. Their antigen targets remain unknown. Cultured CD4+ T-cell DNA underwent Oncomine TCR Beta short-read sequencing. TCRdb analysed the PCR reads with MiXCR anew, one entry per CDR3 protein. This sample has some 12,000 distinct CDR3 sequences; roughly 44% occur once, and the top ten carry 15%. As to treatment: roughly ten-day PBMC culture with coronavirus spike peptide pools or control peptides (ViraFEST assay). The source material was CD4+ T cells from blood, cultured in vitro. All receptors derive from a human donor who had recovered from COVID-19.

This clonotype appeared once. CDR3 DNA sequence: TGTGCCAGCAGCTTAGATTGGGTCGTTGTGGACAGGGGGCCCTGGATAGCCAAAAACATTCAGTACTTC. Encoded protein: CASSLDWVVVDRGPWIAKNIQYF. The J gene is TRBJ2-4, the V gene TRBV11-2; TRBD1 agrees at 11 bases. The germline gives CDR1 SGHAT, CDR2 FQNNGV. The CDR3 is 23 residues long. V shed 0 bases and J 0 bases; nucleotides not matched to a gene: 19.

V and J are TRBV20-1 and TRBJ2-7; D unclear. CDR1 and CDR2 from the germline V gene are DFQATT and SNEGSKA (reference sequence). The CDR3 sequence is 11 residues long. The ends were cut back, 6 bases at V and 7 bases at J, with 13 bases in the middle. Here the CDR3 reads CSAVGILEQYF. DNA of the CDR3: TGCAGTGCCGTAGGAATTTTGGAGCAGTACTTC.

This chain joins TRBV20-1 and TRBJ1-5; D is possibly TRBD1 (6 bases). Between the trimmed V and J ends, which lost 8 bases and 3 bases, there was a span of 26 bases. In germline, CDR1 is DFQATT, CDR2 SNEGSKA (reference sequence). The CDR3 is 17 amino acids. The CDR3 loop is CSTRRGVGMGSNQPQHF. As DNA, the CDR3 is TGCAGTACCCGAAGGGGGGTCGGGATGGGCTCCAATCAGCCCCAGCATTTT.

This rearrangement joins TRBV27 to TRBJ2-2; D perhaps matches TRBD2 (5 bases). V lost 8 bases and J lost 2, with 15 bases in between. The germline gives CDR1 MNHEY, CDR2 SMNVEV (reference sequence). The CDR3 contains 15 residues. The CDR3, as DNA: TGTGCCAGCCGATATGCCGGGAAAAACACCGGGGAGCTGTTTTTT. This gives the protein CASRYAGKNTGELFF.

The gene calls are TRBV5-1 and TRBJ2-2, with 8 bases that match TRBD2. J gave up 1 base and V 2 bases, and 1 base lay outside the gene matches. The germline V gene has CDR1 SGHRS and CDR2 YFSETQ. The CDR3 consists of 15 residues. This CDR3 is CASSLAGVNTGELFF. CDR3 DNA sequence: TGCGCCAGCAGCTTAGCGGGAGTGAACACCGGGGAGCTGTTTTTT.

The chain carries TRBV5-1 and TRBJ1-1; D gene unclear. CDR1 is SGHRS, CDR2 YFSETQ, per germline. The CDR3 totals 14 residues. Trimming removed 4 bases at V and 3 bases at J, with 13 bases between. DNA of the CDR3: TGCGCCAGCAGCATGGACCCAAACTACACTGAAGCTTTCTTT. It encodes CASSMDPNYTEAFF.

This clonotype was seen a handful of times. The rearrangement joins TRBV6-2 or TRBV6-3 to TRBJ2-3, with TRBD2 matching 9 bases. Losses at the gene ends were 8 bases for V and 4 bases for J; bases not matched to a gene: 10. The germline CDR1 and CDR2 sequences are MNHEY and SVGEGT. The CDR3 is 15 residues long. CDR3 region: CASASGLANADTQYF. CDR3 in DNA: TGTGCCAGCGCAAGCGGACTAGCGAACGCAGATACGCAGTATTTT.

The genes are TRBV28 and TRBJ1-4; D remains ambiguous. V was pared by 3 bases and J by 7 bases, with 12 bases between. Germline values: CDR1 MDHEN, CDR2 SYDVKM. CDR3 size: 14 residues. The DNA of the CDR3 is TGTGCCAGCAGTTTTCCGGGTATGATTGAAAAACTGTTTTTT. It codes for CASSFPGMIEKLFF. The full variable domain, its missing parts supplied by reference TRBV28 and TRBJ1-4, is DVKVTQSSRYLVKRTGEKVFLECVQDMDHENMFWYRQDPGLGLRLIYFSYDVKMKEKGDIPEGYSVSREKKERFSLILESASTNQTSMYLCASSFPGMIEKLFFGSGTQLSVL.

This chain connects TRBV30 to TRBJ2-2; D unclear. CDR1 and CDR2 from the germline V gene are GTSNPN and SVGIG (reference sequence). CDR3 size: 13 residues. V lost 0 bases and J 7 bases, leaving 9 bases between the germline ends. CDR3 sequence reads: CAWSVDGFGELFF. DNA of the CDR3: TGTGCCTGGAGTGTAGATGGGTTCGGGGAGCTGTTTTTT.

The chain uses TRBV9 and TRBJ2-1; no firm D call. This CDR3 has 16 amino acids. V shed 4 bases and J shed 6 bases, with 20 bases lying between them. Germline V gene lookup returns CDR1 SGDLS and CDR2 YYNGEE. This CDR3 is CASSPSRLVGGNEQFF. CDR3 bases: TGTGCCAGCAGCCCGTCCCGGCTAGTAGGTGGCAATGAGCAGTTCTTC.

The rearrangement uses TRBV28 and TRBJ2-7; possibly TRBD1 for D (5 bases). This CDR3 has 14 amino acids. CDR1 MDHEN and CDR2 SYDVKM come from the germline V gene. Trimming left V 3 bases short and J 3 bases short, with 12 bases between. The CDR3 sequence is CASSLLDKIYEQYF. The CDR3 DNA reads TGTGCCAGCAGTTTGCTGGACAAGATCTACGAGCAGTACTTC.

The chain is built from TRBV28 and TRBJ1-2; D may be TRBD1 (5 bases). Trimming removed 8 bases from V and 4 bases from J, with 20 bases in between. CDR1 and CDR2 (germline): MDHEN, SYDVKM. The CDR3 is 15 amino acids. CDR3 in DNA: TGTGCCAGCCAAACTTCGGGACGGAACCTCTATGGCTACACCTTC. Its translation: CASQTSGRNLYGYTF.

CDR3 protein: CSVMNSGNTIYF. CDR3 nucleotides: TGCAGCGTGATGAACTCTGGAAACACCATATATTTT. V and J are TRBV20-1 and TRBJ1-3; D gene uncertain. Germline CDR1 is DFQATT and CDR2 is SNEGSKA (reference sequence). The CDR3 spans 12 residues.

The chain is built from TRBV25-1 and TRBJ1-2; 7 positions agree with TRBD1. Trimming at V came to 2 bases and at J to 8 bases, leaving 5 bases not matched to a gene. The CDR3 extends over 13 amino acids. The germline gives CDR1 MGHDK, CDR2 SYGVNS. Here the CDR3 DNA reads TGTGCCAGCAGTGAAGGGGACAGAGGAGGCTACACCTTC. As protein: CASSEGDRGGYTF.

The sample holds a few counts of this clonotype. The genes are TRBV7-3 and TRBJ2-5, with a possible D match to TRBD2 (6 bases). This CDR3 is built from 15 residues. Trimming removed 2 bases at V and 5 bases at J, with 15 bases between. Germline CDR1 reads SGHTA; CDR2 reads FQGTGA. The CDR3 sequence: CASSLSAGLGETQYF. The DNA for the CDR3 is TGTGCCAGCAGCTTATCTGCGGGGCTTGGGGAGACCCAGTACTTC.

This sequence joins TRBV2 and TRBJ2-6; TRBD1 matches at 9 bases. J lost 3 bases, V lost 3 bases, and 6 bases had no gene match. The germline V gene encodes CDR1 SNHLY and CDR2 FYNNEI. There are 17 residues in the CDR3. This CDR3 reads CASSDRTGAVGANVLTF. The CDR3 bases are TGTGCCAGCAGTGACCGGACAGGGGCAGTTGGGGCCAACGTCCTGACTTTC.

In its sample, this clonotype was seen a few times. The genes are TRBV21-1 and TRBJ1-5; TRBD1 is taken as the D call from the table, unchecked against the DNA. TRBV21-1 is a pseudogene locus. The CDR3 spans 18 residues. CDR3: CASSKEGVRPGGNQPQHF. Here the CDR3 DNA reads TGTGCCAGCAGCAAAGAGGGCGTCAGGCCGGGTGGCAATCAGCCCCAGCATTTT.

The rearrangement joins TRBV6-5 to TRBJ2-3; no clear D gene. V was trimmed by 2 bases and J by 2 bases, leaving 11 bases between them. The germline CDR1 and CDR2 sequences are MNHEY and SVGAGI. There are 15 residues in the CDR3. The CDR3 loop reads CASSYGVLDTDTQYF. The CDR3 region has the DNA TGTGCCAGCAGTTACGGGGTGTTGGACACAGATACGCAGTATTTT.

The rearrangement links TRBV29-1 to TRBJ1-2; 8 bases align to TRBD1. CDR1 is SQVTM and CDR2 is ANQGSEA in the germline V gene. V lost 5 bases to trimming and J lost 1 base; unmatched junction nucleotides: 3. The CDR3 is made up of 13 amino acids. In nucleotides, the CDR3 is TGCAGCGTTTGGACAGGGTTTAACTATGGCTACACCTTC. This gives the protein CSVWTGFNYGYTF.

V and J are TRBV6-5 and TRBJ2-3; a possible D gene is TRBD2 (5 bases). Trimming took off 4 bases at V and 0 bases at J, with 20 bases between the two ends. This CDR3 has 18 amino acids. The germline gives CDR1 MNHEY, CDR2 SVGAGI. CDR3 sequence (DNA): TGTGCCAGCAGTTTACGGACTCAAACTAGAACTAGCACAGATACGCAGTATTTT. This sequence encodes CASSLRTQTRTSTDTQYF.

There are a few counts of this clonotype. CDR3: CSARGGGAIHQPQHF. DNA of the CDR3: TGCAGTGCTAGAGGAGGGGGCGCGATCCATCAGCCCCAGCATTTT. V gene TRBV20-1 combines with J gene TRBJ1-5, with 7 bases lining up with TRBD1. This CDR3 is built from 15 residues. V shed 1 base, J shed 5 bases, and the junction held 8 bases outside the gene matches. Per the germline V gene, CDR1 is DFQATT and CDR2 is SNEGSKA (reference sequence).

This rearrangement joins TRBV20-1 to TRBJ1-1; no reliable D call. Germline V lookup: CDR1 DFQATT, CDR2 SNEGSKA (reference sequence). The CDR3 has 15 amino acids. Trimming shortened V by 2 bases and J by 0 bases, and 13 bases separated the two germline ends. The CDR3 spells CSARPPVGLNTEAFF. For the CDR3, the DNA is TGCAGTGCTAGACCGCCCGTGGGCCTGAACACTGAAGCTTTCTTT.

This clonotype was observed a few times. The chain is built from TRBV7-9 and TRBJ1-5; tentative D call: TRBD1 (5 bases). The V and J ends lost 1 base and 5 bases respectively, with 6 bases between them. The CDR3 contains 13 residues. Looked up from germline, CDR1 is SEHNR and CDR2 is FQNEAQ (reference sequence). For the CDR3, the DNA is TGTGCCAGCAGCTTAGGGGGGTATCAGCCCCAGCATTTT. Its translation: CASSLGGYQPQHF.